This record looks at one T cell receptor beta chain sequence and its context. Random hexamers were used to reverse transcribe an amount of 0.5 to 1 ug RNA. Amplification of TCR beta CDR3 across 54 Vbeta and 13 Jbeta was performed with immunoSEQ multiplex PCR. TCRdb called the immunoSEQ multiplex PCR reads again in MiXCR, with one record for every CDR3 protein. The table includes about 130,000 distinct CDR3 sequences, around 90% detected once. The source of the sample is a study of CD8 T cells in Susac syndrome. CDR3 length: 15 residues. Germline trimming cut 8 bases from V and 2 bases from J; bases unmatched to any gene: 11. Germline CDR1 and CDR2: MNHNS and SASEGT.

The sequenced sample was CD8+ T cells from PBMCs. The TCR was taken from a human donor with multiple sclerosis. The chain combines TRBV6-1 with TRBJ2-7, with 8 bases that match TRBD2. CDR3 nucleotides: TGTGCCAGCGGAACTGGCCTAGCGGGCCCCTACGAGCAGTACTTC. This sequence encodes CASGTGLAGPYEQYF.